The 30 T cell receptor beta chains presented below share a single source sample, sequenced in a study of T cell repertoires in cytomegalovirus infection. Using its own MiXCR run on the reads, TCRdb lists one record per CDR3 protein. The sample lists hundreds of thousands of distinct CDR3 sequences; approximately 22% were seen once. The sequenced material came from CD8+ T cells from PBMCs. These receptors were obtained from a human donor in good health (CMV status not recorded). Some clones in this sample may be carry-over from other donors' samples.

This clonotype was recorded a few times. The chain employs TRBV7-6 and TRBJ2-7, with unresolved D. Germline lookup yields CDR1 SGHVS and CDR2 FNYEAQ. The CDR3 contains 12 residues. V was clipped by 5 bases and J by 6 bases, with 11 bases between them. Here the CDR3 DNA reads TGTGCCAGCAGCGGGCCCAGGAGCGAGCAGTACTTC. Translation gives CASSGPRSEQYF.

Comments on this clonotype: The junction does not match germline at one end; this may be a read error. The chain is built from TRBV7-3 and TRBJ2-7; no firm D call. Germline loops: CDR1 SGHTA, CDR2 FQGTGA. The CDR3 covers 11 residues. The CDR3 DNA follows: TGTGCCGGCAGCTCCAACTACGAGCAGTACTTC. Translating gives CAGSSNYEQYF.

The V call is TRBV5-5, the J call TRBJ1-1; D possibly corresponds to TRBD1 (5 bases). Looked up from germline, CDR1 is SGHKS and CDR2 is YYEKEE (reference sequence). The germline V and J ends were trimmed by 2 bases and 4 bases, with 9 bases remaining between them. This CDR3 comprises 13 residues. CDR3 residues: CASSLFQGTEAFF. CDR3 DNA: TGTGCCAGCAGCTTATTCCAGGGCACTGAAGCTTTCTTT.

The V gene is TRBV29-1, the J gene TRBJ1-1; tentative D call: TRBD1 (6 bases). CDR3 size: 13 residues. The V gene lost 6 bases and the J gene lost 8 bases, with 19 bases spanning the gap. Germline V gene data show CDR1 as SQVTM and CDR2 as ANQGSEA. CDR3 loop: CSVSLQRGGEAFF. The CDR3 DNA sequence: TGCAGCGTGTCCCTCCAAAGGGGGGGGGAAGCTTTCTTT.

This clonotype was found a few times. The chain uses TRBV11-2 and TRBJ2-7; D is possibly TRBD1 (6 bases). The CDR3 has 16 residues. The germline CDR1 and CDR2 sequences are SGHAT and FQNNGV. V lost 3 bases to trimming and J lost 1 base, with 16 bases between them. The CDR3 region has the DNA TGTGCCAGCAGCTTCACACCGGGACACGGATCCTACGAGCAGTACTTC. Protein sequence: CASSFTPGHGSYEQYF.

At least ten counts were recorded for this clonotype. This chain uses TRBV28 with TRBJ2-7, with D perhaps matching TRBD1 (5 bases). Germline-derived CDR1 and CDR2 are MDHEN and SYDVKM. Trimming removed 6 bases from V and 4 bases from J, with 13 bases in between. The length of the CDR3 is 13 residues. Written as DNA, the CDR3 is TGTGCCAGCAGCTCTACAGGCTTTTACGAGCAGTACTTC. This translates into CASSSTGFYEQYF. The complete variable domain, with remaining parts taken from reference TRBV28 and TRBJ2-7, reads DVKVTQSSRYLVKRTGEKVFLECVQDMDHENMFWYRQDPGLGLRLIYFSYDVKMKEKGDIPEGYSVSREKKERFSLILESASTNQTSMYLCASSSTGFYEQYFGPGTRLTVT.

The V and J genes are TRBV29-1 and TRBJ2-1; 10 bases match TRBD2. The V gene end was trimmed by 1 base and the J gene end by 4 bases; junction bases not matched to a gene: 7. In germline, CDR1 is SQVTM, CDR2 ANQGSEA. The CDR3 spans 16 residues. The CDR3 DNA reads TGCAGCGTTGAAGGGAGCGGGGGGGCAAAGTACAATGAGCAGTTCTTC. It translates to CSVEGSGGAKYNEQFF.

The CDR3 nucleotides are TGTGCCAGCAGTTACGCGGGGGGGGACATTCAGTACTTC. Residues: CASSYAGGDIQYF. The chain uses TRBV6-5 and TRBJ2-4; 9 bases fit TRBD2. Germline V gene lookup returns CDR1 MNHEY and CDR2 SVGAGI. V gave up 2 bases and J gave up 8 bases; unmatched junction bases: 1. The CDR3 is 13 residues long.

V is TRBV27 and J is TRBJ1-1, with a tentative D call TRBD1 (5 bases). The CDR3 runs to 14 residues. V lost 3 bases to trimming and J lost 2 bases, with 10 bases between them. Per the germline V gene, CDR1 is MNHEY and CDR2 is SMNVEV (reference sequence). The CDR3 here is CASSFTQGNTEAFF. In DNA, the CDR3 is TGTGCCAGCAGTTTTACGCAGGGAAACACTGAAGCTTTCTTT.

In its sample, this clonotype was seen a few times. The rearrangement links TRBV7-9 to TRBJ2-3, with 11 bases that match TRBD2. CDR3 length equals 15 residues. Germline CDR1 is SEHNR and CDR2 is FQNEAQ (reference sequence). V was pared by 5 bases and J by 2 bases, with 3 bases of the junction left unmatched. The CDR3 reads CASSRLAGPTDTQYF. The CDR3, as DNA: TGTGCCAGCAGCAGACTAGCGGGACCCACAGATACGCAGTATTTT.

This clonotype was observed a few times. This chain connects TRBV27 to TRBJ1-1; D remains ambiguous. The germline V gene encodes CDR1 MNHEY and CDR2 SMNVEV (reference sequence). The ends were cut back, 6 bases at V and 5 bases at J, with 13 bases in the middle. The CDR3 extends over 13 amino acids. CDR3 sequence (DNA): TGTGCCAGCAGCGACCGCGCGCGGACTGAAGCTTTCTTT. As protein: CASSDRARTEAFF.

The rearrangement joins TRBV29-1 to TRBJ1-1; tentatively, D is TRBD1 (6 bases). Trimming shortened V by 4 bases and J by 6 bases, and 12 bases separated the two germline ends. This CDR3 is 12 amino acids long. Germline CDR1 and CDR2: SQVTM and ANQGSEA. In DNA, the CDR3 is TGCAGCGTTGGTGGACAGATACCTGAAGCTTTCTTT. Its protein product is CSVGGQIPEAFF.

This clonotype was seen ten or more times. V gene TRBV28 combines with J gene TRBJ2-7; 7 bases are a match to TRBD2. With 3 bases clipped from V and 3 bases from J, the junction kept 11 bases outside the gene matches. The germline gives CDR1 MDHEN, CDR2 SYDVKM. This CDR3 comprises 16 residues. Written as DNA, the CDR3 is TGTGCCAGCAGTTTCGCTTGGGGCGGGGGTGACTACGAGCAGTACTTC. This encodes CASSFAWGGGDYEQYF.

CDR3 amino acids: CASSQVSGGAVEQFF. Written as DNA, the CDR3 is TGTGCCAGCAGCCAAGTTAGCGGGGGGGCCGTTGAGCAGTTCTTC. The gene calls are TRBV14 and TRBJ2-1; TRBD2 matches 11 bases. The CDR3 has 15 residues. With V trimmed by 1 base and J by 9 bases, 5 bases remained unmatched. Looked up from germline, CDR1 is SGHDN and CDR2 is FVKESK.

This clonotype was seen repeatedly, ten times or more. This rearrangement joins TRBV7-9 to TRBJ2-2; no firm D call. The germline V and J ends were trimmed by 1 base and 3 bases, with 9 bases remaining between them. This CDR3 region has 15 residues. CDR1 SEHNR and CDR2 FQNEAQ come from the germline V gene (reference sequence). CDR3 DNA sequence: TGTGCCAGCAGCTTAGGGGCACCCTACACCGGGGAGCTGTTTTTT. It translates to CASSLGAPYTGELFF.

The DNA for the CDR3 is TGTGCCAGCAGCTTGTCTTATGGTCGGGATAGATACGAGCAGTACTTC. It encodes CASSLSYGRDRYEQYF. This chain connects TRBV5-6 to TRBJ2-7; D might be TRBD2 (5 bases). V dropped 1 base and J dropped 4 bases, with 18 bases sitting between them. The CDR3 totals 16 residues. Germline lookup yields CDR1 SGHDT and CDR2 YYEEEE.

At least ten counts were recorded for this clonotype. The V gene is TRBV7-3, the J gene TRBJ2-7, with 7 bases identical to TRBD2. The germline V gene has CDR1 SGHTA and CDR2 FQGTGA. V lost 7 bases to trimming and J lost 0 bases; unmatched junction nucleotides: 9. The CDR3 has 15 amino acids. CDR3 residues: CASTVSGPYSYEQYF. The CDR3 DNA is TGTGCCAGCACCGTTAGCGGGCCCTACTCCTACGAGCAGTACTTC.

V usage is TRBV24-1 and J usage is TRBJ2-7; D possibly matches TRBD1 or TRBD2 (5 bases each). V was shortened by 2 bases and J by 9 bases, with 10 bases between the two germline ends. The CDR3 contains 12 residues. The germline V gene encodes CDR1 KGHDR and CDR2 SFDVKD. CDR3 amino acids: CATSDSSGTQYF. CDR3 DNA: TGTGCCACCAGTGATTCATCGGGGACGCAGTACTTC.

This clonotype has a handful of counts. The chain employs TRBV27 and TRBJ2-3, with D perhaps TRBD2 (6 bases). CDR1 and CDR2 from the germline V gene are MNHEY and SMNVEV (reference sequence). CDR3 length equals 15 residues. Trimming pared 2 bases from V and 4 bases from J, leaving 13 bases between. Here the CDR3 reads CASSLMAGRPDTQYF. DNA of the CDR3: TGTGCCAGCAGTTTAATGGCGGGAAGGCCAGATACGCAGTATTTT.

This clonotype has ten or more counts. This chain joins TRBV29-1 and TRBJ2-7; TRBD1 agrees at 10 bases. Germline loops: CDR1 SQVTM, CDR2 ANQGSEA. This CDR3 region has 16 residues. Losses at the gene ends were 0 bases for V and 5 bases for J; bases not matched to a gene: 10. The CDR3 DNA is TGCAGCGTTGAAGAGAGGGGGGACAGGGGAGGCGACGAGCAGTACTTC. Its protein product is CSVEERGDRGGDEQYF.

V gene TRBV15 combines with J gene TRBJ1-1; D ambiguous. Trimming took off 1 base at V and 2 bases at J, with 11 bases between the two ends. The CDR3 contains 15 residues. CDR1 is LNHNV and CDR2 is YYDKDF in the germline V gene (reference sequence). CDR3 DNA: TGTGCCACCAGCAGAGTGTTAGGAGAAAACACTGAAGCTTTCTTT. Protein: CATSRVLGENTEAFF.

DNA of the CDR3: TGTGCCAGCAGCCCTGGGACAGGGTGGGATGAGCAGTTCTTC. Its translation is CASSPGTGWDEQFF. V and J are TRBV5-6 and TRBJ2-1; 9 nucleotides align to TRBD1. CDR3 length: 14 residues. Trimming removed 4 bases from V and 8 bases from J; junction bases left unmatched: 7. From germline, CDR1 is SGHDT and CDR2 YYEEEE.

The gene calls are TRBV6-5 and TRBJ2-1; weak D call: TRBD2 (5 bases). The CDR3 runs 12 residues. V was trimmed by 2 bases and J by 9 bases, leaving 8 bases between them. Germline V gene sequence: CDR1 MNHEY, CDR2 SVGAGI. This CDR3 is CASSYGGVEQFF. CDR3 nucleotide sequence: TGTGCCAGCAGTTACGGAGGTGTTGAGCAGTTCTTC.

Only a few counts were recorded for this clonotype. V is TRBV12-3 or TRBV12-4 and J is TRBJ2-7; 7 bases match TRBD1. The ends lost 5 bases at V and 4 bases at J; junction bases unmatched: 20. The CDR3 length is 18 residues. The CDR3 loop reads CASSPRIIRGPRGYEQYF. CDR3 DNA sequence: TGTGCCAGCAGTCCGAGAATAATAAGGGGGCCACGGGGATACGAGCAGTACTTC.

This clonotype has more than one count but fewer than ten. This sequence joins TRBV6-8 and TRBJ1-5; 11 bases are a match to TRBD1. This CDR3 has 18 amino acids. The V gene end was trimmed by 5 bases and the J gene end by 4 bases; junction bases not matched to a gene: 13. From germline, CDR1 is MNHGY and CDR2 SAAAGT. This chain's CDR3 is CASSGVGGQGASNQPQHF. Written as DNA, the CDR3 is TGTGCCAGCAGTGGGGTAGGTGGACAGGGGGCATCGAATCAGCCCCAGCATTTT.

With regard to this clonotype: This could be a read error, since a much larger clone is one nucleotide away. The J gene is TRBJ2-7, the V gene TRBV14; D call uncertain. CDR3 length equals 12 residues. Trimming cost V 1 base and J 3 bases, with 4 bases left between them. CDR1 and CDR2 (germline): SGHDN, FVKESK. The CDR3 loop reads CASSQGNYEQYF. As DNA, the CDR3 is TGTGCCAGCAGCCAAGGCAACTACGAGCAGTACTTC.

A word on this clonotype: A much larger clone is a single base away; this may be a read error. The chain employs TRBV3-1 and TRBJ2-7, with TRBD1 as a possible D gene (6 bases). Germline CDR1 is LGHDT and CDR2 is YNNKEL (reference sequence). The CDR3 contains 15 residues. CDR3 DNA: TGTGTCAGCAGCCAATCGTTCGGACAGTCCTACGAGCAGTACTTC. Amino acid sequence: CVSSQSFGQSYEQYF.

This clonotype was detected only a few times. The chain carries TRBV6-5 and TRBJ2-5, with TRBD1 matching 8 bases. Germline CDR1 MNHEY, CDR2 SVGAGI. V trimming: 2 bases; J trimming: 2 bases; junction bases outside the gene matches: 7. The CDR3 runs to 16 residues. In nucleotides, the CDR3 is TGTGCCAGCAGTTACGTCGACAGGGGCATACAAGAGACCCAGTACTTC. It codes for CASSYVDRGIQETQYF.

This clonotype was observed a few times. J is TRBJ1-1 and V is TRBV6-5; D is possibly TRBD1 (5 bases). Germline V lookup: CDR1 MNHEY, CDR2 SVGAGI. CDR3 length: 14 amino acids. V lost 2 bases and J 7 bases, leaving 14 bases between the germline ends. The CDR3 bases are TGTGCCAGCAGTTACGGGATCGGGACTGGTGAAGCTTTCTTT. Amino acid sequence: CASSYGIGTGEAFF.

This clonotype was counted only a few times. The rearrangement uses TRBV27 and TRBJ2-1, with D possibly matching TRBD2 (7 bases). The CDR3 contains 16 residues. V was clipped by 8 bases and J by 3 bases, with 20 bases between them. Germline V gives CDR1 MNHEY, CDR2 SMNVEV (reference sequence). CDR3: CASLPGRGGGYNEQFF. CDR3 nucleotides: TGTGCCAGCCTCCCAGGTAGGGGGGGGGGCTACAATGAGCAGTTCTTC.